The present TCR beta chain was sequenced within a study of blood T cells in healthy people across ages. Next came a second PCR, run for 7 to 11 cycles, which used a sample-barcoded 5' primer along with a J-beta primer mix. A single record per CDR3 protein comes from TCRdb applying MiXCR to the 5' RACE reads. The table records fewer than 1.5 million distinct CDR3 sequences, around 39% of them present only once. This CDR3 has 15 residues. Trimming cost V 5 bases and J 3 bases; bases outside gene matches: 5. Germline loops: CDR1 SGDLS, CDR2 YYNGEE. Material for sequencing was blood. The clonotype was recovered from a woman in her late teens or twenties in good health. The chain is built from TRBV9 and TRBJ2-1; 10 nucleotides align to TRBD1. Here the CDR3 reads CASRSTGGIYNEQFF. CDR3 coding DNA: TGTGCCAGCAGATCGACAGGGGGCATCTACAATGAGCAGTTCTTC. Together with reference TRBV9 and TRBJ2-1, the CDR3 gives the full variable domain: DSGVTQTPKHLITATGQRVTLRCSPRSGDLSVYWYQQSLDQGLQFLIQYYNGEERAKGNILERFSAQQFPDLHSELNLSSLELGDSALYFCASRSTGGIYNEQFFGPGTRLTVL.